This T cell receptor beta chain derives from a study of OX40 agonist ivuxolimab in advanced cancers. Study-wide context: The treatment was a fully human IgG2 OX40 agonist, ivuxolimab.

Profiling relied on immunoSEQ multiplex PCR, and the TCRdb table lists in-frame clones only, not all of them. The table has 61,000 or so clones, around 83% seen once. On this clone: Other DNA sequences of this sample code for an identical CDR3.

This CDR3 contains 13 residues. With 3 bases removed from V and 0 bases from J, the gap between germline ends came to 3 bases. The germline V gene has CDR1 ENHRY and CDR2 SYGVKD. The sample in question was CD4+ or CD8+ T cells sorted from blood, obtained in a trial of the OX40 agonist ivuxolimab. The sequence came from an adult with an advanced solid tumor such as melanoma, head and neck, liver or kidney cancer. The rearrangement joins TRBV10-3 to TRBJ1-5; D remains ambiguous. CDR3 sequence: CAISDSSNQPQHF. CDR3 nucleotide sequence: TGTGCCATCAGTGACAGTAGCAATCAGCCCCAGCATTTT.